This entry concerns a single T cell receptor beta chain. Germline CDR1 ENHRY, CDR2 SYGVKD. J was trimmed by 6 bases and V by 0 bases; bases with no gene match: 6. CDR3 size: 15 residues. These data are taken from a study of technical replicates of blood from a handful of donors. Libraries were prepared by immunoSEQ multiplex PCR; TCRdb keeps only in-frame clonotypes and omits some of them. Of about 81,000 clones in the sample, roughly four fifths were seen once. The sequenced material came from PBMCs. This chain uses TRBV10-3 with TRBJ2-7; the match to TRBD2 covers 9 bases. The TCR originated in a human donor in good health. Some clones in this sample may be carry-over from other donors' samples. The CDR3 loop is CAISESASGTLEQYF. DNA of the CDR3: TGTGCCATCAGTGAGTCGGCTAGCGGGACCCTCGAGCAGTACTTC.